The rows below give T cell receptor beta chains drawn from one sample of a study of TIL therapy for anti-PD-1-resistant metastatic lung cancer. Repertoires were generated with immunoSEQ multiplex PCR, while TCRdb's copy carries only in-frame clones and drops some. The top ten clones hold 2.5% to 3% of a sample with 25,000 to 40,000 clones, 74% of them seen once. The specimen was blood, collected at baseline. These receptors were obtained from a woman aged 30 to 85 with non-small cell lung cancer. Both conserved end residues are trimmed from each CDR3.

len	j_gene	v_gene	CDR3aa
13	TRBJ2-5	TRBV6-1	ASSTFRGGEETQY
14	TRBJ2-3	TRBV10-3	AISESTLREADTQY
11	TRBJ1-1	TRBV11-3	ASSFQFRTEAF
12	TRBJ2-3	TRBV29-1	SVSDRAGTDTQY
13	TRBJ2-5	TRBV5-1	ASSLAAGGGETQY
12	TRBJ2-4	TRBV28	ASSADRVKNIQY
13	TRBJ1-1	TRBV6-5	ASRKGGSSNTEAF
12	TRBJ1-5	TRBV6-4	ASSEKGTNQPQH
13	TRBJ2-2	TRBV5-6	ASSRLAGVVGELF
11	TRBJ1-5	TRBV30	AWSVGPHQPQH
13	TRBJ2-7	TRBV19	ASSPPGTSLYEQY
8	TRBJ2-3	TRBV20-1	SASTDTQY
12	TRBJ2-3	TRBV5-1	ASRDTGGTDTQY
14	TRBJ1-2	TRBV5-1	ASSPGQGDIGYGYT
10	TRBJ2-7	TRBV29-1	SVGVEGREQY
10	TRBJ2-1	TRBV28	ASSFGSYEQF
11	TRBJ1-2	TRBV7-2	ASSPDTHYGYT
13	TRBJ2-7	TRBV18	ASSPGQGGPYEQY
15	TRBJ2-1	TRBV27	ASSKGTSGSSYNEQF
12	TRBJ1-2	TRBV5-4	ASSLKGELSRYT
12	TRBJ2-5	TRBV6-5	ASSPRGGQETQY
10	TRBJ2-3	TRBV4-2	ASSQDLDTQY
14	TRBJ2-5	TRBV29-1	SALPRRGIPQETQY
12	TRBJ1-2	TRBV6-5	ASSYQGINYGYT
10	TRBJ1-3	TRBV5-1	ASREGGNTIY
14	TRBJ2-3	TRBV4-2	ASSQDLMIVTDTQY
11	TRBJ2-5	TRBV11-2	ASSPTLGETQY
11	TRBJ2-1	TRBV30	AWSRAGPNEQF
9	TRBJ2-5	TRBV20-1	SATDEETQY
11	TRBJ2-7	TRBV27	ASRSWVPYEQY
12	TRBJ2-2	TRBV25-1	ASSVTLNTGELF
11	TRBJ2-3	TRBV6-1	ASSERVGDTQY
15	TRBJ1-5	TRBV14	ASSQRGGGLSNQPQH
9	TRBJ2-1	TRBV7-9	ASSLQYEQF
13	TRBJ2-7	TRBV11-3	ASSFGTGQTYEQY
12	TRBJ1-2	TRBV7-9	ASSPGQGVDGYT
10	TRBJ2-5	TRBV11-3	ASSRGGETQY
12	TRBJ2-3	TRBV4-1	ASSQLAGADTQY
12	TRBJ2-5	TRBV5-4	ASSLQGGRETQY
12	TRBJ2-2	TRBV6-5	ASSFGTRTGELF
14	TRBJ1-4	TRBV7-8	ASSPIGTASNEKLF
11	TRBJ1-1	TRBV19	ASSNSRDRGAF